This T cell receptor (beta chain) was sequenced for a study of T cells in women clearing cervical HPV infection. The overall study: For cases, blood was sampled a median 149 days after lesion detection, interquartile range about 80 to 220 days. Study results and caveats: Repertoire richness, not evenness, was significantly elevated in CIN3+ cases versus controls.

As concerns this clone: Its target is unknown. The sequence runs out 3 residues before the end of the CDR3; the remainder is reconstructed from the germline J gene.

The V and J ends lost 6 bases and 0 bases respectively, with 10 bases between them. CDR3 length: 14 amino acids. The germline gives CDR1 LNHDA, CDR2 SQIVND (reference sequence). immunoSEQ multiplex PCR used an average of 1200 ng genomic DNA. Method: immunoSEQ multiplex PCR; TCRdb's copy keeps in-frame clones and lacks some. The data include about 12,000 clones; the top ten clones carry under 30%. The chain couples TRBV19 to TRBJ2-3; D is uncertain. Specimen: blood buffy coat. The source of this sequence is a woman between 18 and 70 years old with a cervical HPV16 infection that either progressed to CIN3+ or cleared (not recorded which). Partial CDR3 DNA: TGTGCCAGTAGCTCCTACCAAAGCACAGATACG. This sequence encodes CASSSYQSTDT. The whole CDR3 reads CASSSYQSTDTQYF.